These 14 T cell receptor beta chains share one sample of origin, sequenced in a study of beta chain features in type 1 diabetes. Isolated RNA was reverse transcribed in full, so expressed TCRB transcripts were sequenced. The protocol was immunoSEQ multiplex PCR, while the TCRdb copy is restricted to in-frame clones and leaves out a portion. The data show some 25,000 clones, roughly three fifths seen once. Which antigens these TCRs recognize remains unknown. Study-wide results and limits: Researchers report that Type 1 diabetes patients had moderately but significantly shorter TCRB CDR3s across all four CD4+ subsets.

The sequenced material came from Tregs from blood. Source of these receptors: a woman aged 18 to 35 with type 1 diabetes.

Only a few counts were recorded for this clone. CDR3 residues: CASSYSTGITGELFF. As DNA, the CDR3 is TGTGCCAGCAGTTATTCGACAGGGATTACCGGGGAGCTGTTTTTT. The chain couples TRBV6-5 to TRBJ2-2, with 7 bases fitting TRBD1. This CDR3 comprises 15 residues. The V and J ends lost 3 bases and 5 bases, in that order; junction bases with no gene match: 6. Germline V lookup: CDR1 MNHEY, CDR2 SVGAGI.

This clone was seen only a few times. This chain links TRBV28 with TRBJ2-7; 7 bases are a match to TRBD1. This CDR3 has 12 residues. V lost 6 bases and J lost 7; bases outside the gene matches: 6. Germline assignment: CDR1 MDHEN and CDR2 SYDVKM. In nucleotides, the CDR3 is TGTGCCAGCAGCGGACAGGCACGGGAGCAGTACTTC. Residues: CASSGQAREQYF.

The chain employs TRBV23-1 and TRBJ2-3; TRBD2 might be the D (5 bases). TRBV23-1 carries the ORF label, with uncertain function. V shed 0 bases and J shed 2 bases, with 15 bases lying between them. The CDR3 contains 17 residues. The CDR3 DNA sequence: TGCGCCAGCAGTCAATCCTACTTGTTGACTACCACAGATACGCAGTATTTT. Amino acid sequence: CASSQSYLLTTTDTQYF.

The chain has TRBV7-9 and TRBJ1-1; 8 bases align to TRBD1. There are 14 residues in the CDR3. Germline-derived CDR1 and CDR2 are SEHNR and FQNEAQ (reference sequence). The junction had 3 bases not matched to a gene; V was cut back by 5 bases and J by 1 base. DNA of the CDR3: TGTGCCAGCAGCGTAACAGGGGGGAACACTGAAGCTTTCTTT. It specifies CASSVTGGNTEAFF.

The chain carries TRBV15 and TRBJ2-1; TRBD1 aligns across 10 bases. The germline V gene encodes CDR1 LNHNV and CDR2 YYDKDF (reference sequence). The V gene end was trimmed by 2 bases and the J gene end by 7 bases; junction bases not matched to a gene: 2. The CDR3 sequence is 14 residues long. This chain's CDR3 is CATSRQDRGNEQFF. CDR3 DNA: TGTGCCACCAGCAGACAGGACAGGGGGAATGAGCAGTTCTTC.

The chain couples TRBV2 to TRBJ1-1, with D uncertain. This CDR3 is 11 amino acids long. Trimming shortened V by 8 bases and J by 1 base, and 5 bases separated the two germline ends. CDR1 SNHLY and CDR2 FYNNEI come from the germline V gene. CDR3 in DNA: TGTGCCAGCGTTAGGAACACTGAAGCTTTCTTT. Translating it yields CASVRNTEAFF. The entire variable domain, with the rest obtained from reference TRBV2 and TRBJ1-1, is as follows: EPEVTQTPSHQVTQMGQEVILRCVPISNHLYFYWYRQILGQKVEFLVSFYNNEISEKSEIFDDQFSVERPDGSNFTLKIRSTKLEDSAMYFCASVRNTEAFFGQGTRLTVV.

CDR3 loop: CASSSPTREERYEQFF. The CDR3, as DNA: TGTGCCAGCAGTTCACCTACTAGGGAGGAACGATACGAGCAGTTCTTC. The V gene is TRBV28, the J gene TRBJ2-1, with D perhaps TRBD2 (6 bases). The CDR3 covers 16 residues. The germline gives CDR1 MDHEN, CDR2 SYDVKM. Trimming took 4 bases from V and 10 from J, leaving 23 bases between them.

The rearrangement joins TRBV6-5 to TRBJ2-5; 10 positions agree with TRBD1. This CDR3 is 14 amino acids long. Germline CDR1 reads MNHEY; CDR2 reads SVGAGI. V shed 4 bases and J 3 bases; nucleotides not matched to a gene: 2. The CDR3: CASSLDRGKETQYF. CDR3 sequence (DNA): TGTGCCAGCAGTTTGGACAGGGGGAAAGAGACCCAGTACTTC.

This clone is a singleton in its sample. The V and J genes are TRBV30 and TRBJ1-6, with a possible D match to TRBD1 (6 bases). V was cut by 3 bases and J by 7 bases, with 16 bases left in between. The length of the CDR3 is 15 residues. Germline V gene sequence: CDR1 GTSNPN, CDR2 SVGIG (reference sequence). This chain's CDR3 is CAWRGIGQPNSPLHF. CDR3 in DNA: TGTGCCTGGAGGGGAATTGGACAGCCGAATTCACCCCTCCACTTT.

This clone was observed once. For the CDR3, the DNA is TGTGCCAGCAGCTTAGAGGGACTGGGGAAGGGAGCTTTCTTT. Amino acids: CASSLEGLGKGAFF. V and J are TRBV11-3 and TRBJ1-1; a weak D match, TRBD1 (5 bases). The CDR3 contains 14 residues. Deletions cut 0 bases from V and 10 bases from J, with 15 bases between. Germline V CDR1 and CDR2: SGHNT, YENEEA.

A few counts support this clone. This chain connects TRBV10-1 to TRBJ2-2; D is unresolved. Trimming shortened V by 7 bases and J by 0 bases, and 6 bases separated the two germline ends. The CDR3 runs 13 residues. Germline V gene lookup returns CDR1 WNHNN and CDR2 SYGVQD (reference sequence). DNA for the CDR3: TGCGCCAGCAACAGCCCGAACACCGGGGAGCTGTTTTTT. Encoded protein: CASNSPNTGELFF.

J is TRBJ2-4 and V is TRBV28; the match to TRBD2 covers 13 bases. CDR1 MDHEN and CDR2 SYDVKM come from the germline V gene. The CDR3 sequence is 19 residues long. After removal of 5 bases from V and 1 base from J, the junction contained 11 bases not matched to a gene. The CDR3 here is CASSPRTSGSSGAKNIQYF. The CDR3, as DNA: TGTGCCAGCAGTCCCCGGACTAGCGGGAGTTCGGGGGCCAAAAACATTCAGTACTTC.

The rearrangement links TRBV11-3 to TRBJ1-4; D remains unclear. Germline V CDR1 and CDR2: SGHNT, YENEEA. The length of the CDR3 is 15 residues. The V gene lost 5 bases and the J gene lost 6 bases, with 16 bases spanning the gap. The CDR3 loop is CASSLRASGYEKLFF. The CDR3 region has the DNA TGTGCCAGCAGCCTACGGGCCTCGGGGTATGAAAAACTGTTTTTT.

This clone was counted a single time. Its ends do not fully match the called genes, so a read error is possible. The rearrangement joins TRBV15 to TRBJ2-1; TRBD2 matches 7 bases. This CDR3 is 16 amino acids long. From germline, CDR1 is LNHNV and CDR2 YYDKDF (reference sequence). CDR3 residues: CATSSSGRSSYNERFF. CDR3 DNA sequence: TGTGCCACCAGCAGTAGCGGGCGGAGCTCCTACAATGAGCGGTTCTTC.